These 10 T cell receptor beta chains share one sample of origin, sequenced in a study of blood T cells in healthy people across ages. The second PCR ran about 6 to 12 cycles with a sample-barcoded 5' primer and J-beta primers. TCRdb analysed the 5' RACE reads with MiXCR anew, one entry per CDR3 protein. The sample records about 1.8 million distinct CDR3 sequences, about 50% being singletons. The sample comprised blood. These receptor sequences come from a middle-aged woman in good health.

This clonotype showed up just a few times. The V and J genes are TRBV9 and TRBJ2-1; tentatively, D is TRBD2 (6 bases). Germline V gives CDR1 SGDLS, CDR2 YYNGEE. The V end lost 0 bases, the J end lost 3 bases, and 22 bases lay between the germline ends. This CDR3 spans 19 amino acids. The CDR3, as DNA: TGTGCCAGCAGCGTAGGCACGTCTAGCGCACCGACTCTCTACAATGAGCAGTTCTTC. Encoded protein: CASSVGTSSAPTLYNEQFF.

This clonotype occurred many times. The genes are TRBV7-3 and TRBJ2-1; 11 nucleotides line up with TRBD2. Trimming removed 5 bases from V and 7 bases from J; junction bases left unmatched: 7. Germline V gene lookup returns CDR1 SGHTA and CDR2 FQGTGA. The CDR3 contains 15 residues. CDR3 loop: CASSLGLAERNEQFF. Written as DNA, the CDR3 is TGTGCCAGCAGCCTGGGACTAGCGGAAAGGAATGAGCAGTTCTTC.

This chain links TRBV29-1 with TRBJ2-3; D may correspond to TRBD1 or TRBD2 (5 bases each). From germline, CDR1 is SQVTM and CDR2 ANQGSEA. Trimming stripped 2 bases from V and 1 base from J, with 10 bases between. This CDR3 has 14 amino acids. CDR3 nucleotide sequence: TGCAGCGTTGAAAGAGGGGTGTGCACAGATACGCAGTATTTT. Translated: CSVERGVCTDTQYF.

In DNA, the CDR3 is TGTGCCAGCAGCTCCGATTCGGGGAGGGATGAGCAGTACTTC. Translated, it gives CASSSDSGRDEQYF. The chain has TRBV7-2 and TRBJ2-7, with 7 positions matching TRBD2. The CDR3 has 14 residues. The germline CDR1 and CDR2 sequences are SGHTA and FQGNSA. Trimming cost V 4 bases and J 7 bases; bases outside gene matches: 10.

This clonotype was seen a single time. The chain combines TRBV5-6 with TRBJ1-5; maybe TRBD1 (5 bases). CDR3 length equals 16 residues. V lost 0 bases, J lost 1 base, and 11 bases lay in between. The V gene's germline CDR1 is SGHDT and CDR2 YYEEEE. The CDR3, as DNA: TGTGCCAGCAGCTTGGGAAGGGACCGGAGCAATCAGCCCCAGCATTTT. This encodes CASSLGRDRSNQPQHF.

This chain links TRBV2 with TRBJ2-3; weak D call: TRBD2 (6 bases). This CDR3 has 14 residues. Per the germline V gene, CDR1 is SNHLY and CDR2 is FYNNEI. Trimming took 8 bases from V and 0 from J, leaving 12 bases between them. The CDR3 DNA sequence: TGTGCCAGCCTGGGGGGAGCTAGCACAGATACGCAGTATTTT. Translated: CASLGGASTDTQYF. The full variable domain, rest sourced from reference TRBV2 and TRBJ2-3, is EPEVTQTPSHQVTQMGQEVILRCVPISNHLYFYWYRQILGQKVEFLVSFYNNEISEKSEIFDDQFSVERPDGSNFTLKIRSTKLEDSAMYFCASLGGASTDTQYFGPGTRLTVL.

This clonotype was observed a handful of times. The chain recombines TRBV20-1 with TRBJ2-3; 9 nucleotides line up with TRBD2. The CDR3 runs 17 residues. Germline trimming cut 6 bases from V and 0 bases from J; bases unmatched to any gene: 13. The V gene's germline CDR1 is DFQATT and CDR2 SNEGSKA (reference sequence). This CDR3 is CSATEGRGGPSTDTQYF. The CDR3, as DNA: TGCAGTGCCACCGAGGGGCGGGGGGGCCCTAGCACAGATACGCAGTATTTT.

The chain has TRBV29-1 and TRBJ2-7; D not resolved. With the DNA end fitting TRBJ2-5 better, the J assignment may be wrong. CDR1 is SQVTM and CDR2 is ANQGSEA in the germline V gene. The CDR3 runs to 11 residues. This CDR3 reads CSVEKSGTQYF. In DNA, the CDR3 is TGCAGCGTTGAAAAGTCAGGGACCCAGTACTTC.

The rearrangement links TRBV4-2 to TRBJ1-2, with TRBD1 matching 12 bases. The V segment lost 1 base and the J segment 8 bases; nucleotides outside the gene matches: 5. There are 15 residues in the CDR3. CDR1 is LGHNA and CDR2 is YNFKEQ in the germline V gene. The CDR3 sequence is CASSQVRDRGLGYTF. Here the CDR3 DNA reads TGTGCCAGCAGCCAAGTGAGGGACAGGGGGCTAGGCTACACCTTC.

This rearrangement joins TRBV7-6 to TRBJ2-3; 13 bases agree with TRBD2. Germline CDR1 SGHVS, CDR2 FNYEAQ. This CDR3 has 18 amino acids. With 4 bases clipped from V and 4 bases from J, the junction kept 11 bases outside the gene matches. CDR3 amino acids: CASSSGTSGAPSADTQYF. CDR3 nucleotide sequence: TGTGCCAGCAGCTCAGGGACTAGCGGGGCTCCTAGCGCAGATACGCAGTATTTT.